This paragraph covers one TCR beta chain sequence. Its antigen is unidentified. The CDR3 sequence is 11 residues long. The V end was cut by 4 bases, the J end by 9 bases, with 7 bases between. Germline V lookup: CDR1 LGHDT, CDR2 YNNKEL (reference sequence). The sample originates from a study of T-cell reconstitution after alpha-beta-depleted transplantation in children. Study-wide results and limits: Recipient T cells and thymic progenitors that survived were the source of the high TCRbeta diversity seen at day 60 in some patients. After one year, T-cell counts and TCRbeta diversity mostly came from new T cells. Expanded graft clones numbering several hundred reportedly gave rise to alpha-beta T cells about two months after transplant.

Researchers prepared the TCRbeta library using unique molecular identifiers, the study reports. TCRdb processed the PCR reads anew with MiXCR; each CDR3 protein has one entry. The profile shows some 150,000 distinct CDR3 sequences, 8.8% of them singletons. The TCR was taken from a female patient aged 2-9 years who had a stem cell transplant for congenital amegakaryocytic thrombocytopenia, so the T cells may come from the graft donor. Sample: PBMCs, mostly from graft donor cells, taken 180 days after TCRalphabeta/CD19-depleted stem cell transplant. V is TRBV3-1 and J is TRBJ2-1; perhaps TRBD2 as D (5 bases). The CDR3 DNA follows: TGTGCCAGCAGCCCGGGGTTTGAGCAGTTCTTC. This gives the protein CASSPGFEQFF.